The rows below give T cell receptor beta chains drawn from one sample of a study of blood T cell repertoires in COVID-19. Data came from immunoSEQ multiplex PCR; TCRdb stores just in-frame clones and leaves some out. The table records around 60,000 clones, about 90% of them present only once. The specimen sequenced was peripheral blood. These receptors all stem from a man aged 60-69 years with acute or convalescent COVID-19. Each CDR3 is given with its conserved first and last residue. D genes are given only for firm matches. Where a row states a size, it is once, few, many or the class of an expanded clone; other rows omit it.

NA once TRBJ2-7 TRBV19 TGTGCCAGTAGTATAACCGCAGGGGTTAAATCCTACGAGCAGTACTTC CASSITAGVKSYEQYF
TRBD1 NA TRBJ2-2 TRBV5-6 TGTGCCAGCAGCTCCAGGGGGCACGGCACCGGGGAGCTGTTTTTT CASSSRGHGTGELFF
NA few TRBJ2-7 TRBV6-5 TGTGCCAGCAGTTACTCCCTCGACGAGCAGTACTTC CASSYSLDEQYF
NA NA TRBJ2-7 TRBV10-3 TGTGCCATCAGTGATTCTTCAGTGAACGAGCAGTACTTC CAISDSSVNEQYF
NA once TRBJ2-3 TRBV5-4 TGTGCCAGCAGCTTGGCCCGCAGGGATCATACGCAGTATTTT CASSLARRDHTQYF
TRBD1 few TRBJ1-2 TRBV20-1 TGCAGTGCTAGGGACAGGTTTGGCTACACCTTC CSARDRFGYTF
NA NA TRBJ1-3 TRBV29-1 TGCAGCGCCAGGGGAGCAGTCGGAAACACCATATATTTT CSARGAVGNTIYF
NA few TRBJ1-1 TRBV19 TGTGCCAGTAGTATTGCCCGGGGAAGGAGTCAGGAAGCTTTCTTT CASSIARGRSQEAFF
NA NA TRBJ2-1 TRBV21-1 TGTGCCAGCAGCAATGGGACAGGGAGGAATGAGCAGTTCTTC CASSNGTGRNEQFF
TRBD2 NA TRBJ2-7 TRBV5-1 TGCGCCAGCAGCTTGGGGCTAGCGGGAGGGTACGAGCAGTACTTC CASSLGLAGGYEQYF
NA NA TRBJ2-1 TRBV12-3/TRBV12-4 TGTGCCAGCAGTCCCACAGGTTACAATGAGCAGTTCTTC CASSPTGYNEQFF
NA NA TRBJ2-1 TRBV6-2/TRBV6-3 TGTGCCAGCAGTTGGGTAGCGCGAGAGAACAACAATGAGCAGTTCTTC CASSWVARENNNEQFF
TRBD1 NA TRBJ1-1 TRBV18 TGTGCCAGCTCATCTAATTGGGACAGTGAAGCTTTCTTT CASSSNWDSEAFF
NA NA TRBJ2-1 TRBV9 TGTGCCAGCAGCGTAAGGGGCAGGGATGGGTACAATGAGCAGTTCTTC CASSVRGRDGYNEQFF
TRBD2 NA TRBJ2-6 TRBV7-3 TGTGCCAGCAGCTCCCCCCGGGGGGGGGACCACTCTGGGGCCAACGTCCTGACTTTC CASSSPRGGDHSGANVLTF
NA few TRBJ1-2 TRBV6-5 TGTGCCAGCAAAGGAGGTCCAGCTAACTATGGCTACACCTTC CASKGGPANYGYTF
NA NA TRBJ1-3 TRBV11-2 TGTGCCAGCAGCTTAGTGCCAGAAATTGCCACCATATATTTT CASSLVPEIATIYF
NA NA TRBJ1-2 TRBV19 TGTGCCAGTAGTGAGGGCAGGCTGAACTATGGCTACACCTTC CASSEGRLNYGYTF
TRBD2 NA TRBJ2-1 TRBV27 TGTGCCAGCACCCCTTGGGGACTAGCGACAACAAAGGGGAACAATGAGCAGTTCTTC CASTPWGLATTKGNNEQFF
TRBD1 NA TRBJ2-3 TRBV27 TGTGCCAGCAGCCGACCGGGACAGCCCAGCGCAGGGGCGCAGTATTTT CASSRPGQPSAGAQYF
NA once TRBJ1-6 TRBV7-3 TGTGCCAGCAGCGCCGGCTCCTATAATTCACCCCTCCACTTT CASSAGSYNSPLHF
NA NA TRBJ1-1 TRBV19 TGTGCCAGTAGTATAACGCGGGAAACTGAAGCTTTCTTT CASSITRETEAFF
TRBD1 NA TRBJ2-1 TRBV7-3 TGTGCCAGCAGCTTAACGACAGGGAATGAGCAGTTCTTC CASSLTTGNEQFF
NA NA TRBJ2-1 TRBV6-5 TGTGCCAGCAGTTACTCCCAGGGGTGGAACAATGAGCAGTTCTTC CASSYSQGWNNEQFF
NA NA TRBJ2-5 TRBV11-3 TGTGCCAGCAGCTTACTAGAGAGCGTCGGAGAGACCCAGTACTTC CASSLLESVGETQYF
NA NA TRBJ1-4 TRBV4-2 TGTGCCAGCAGCCCAGAGAGGAGACAGTTTGAAAAACTGTTTTTT CASSPERRQFEKLFF
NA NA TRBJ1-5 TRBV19 TGTGCCAGTAGTATGGAGGGGCGACGGAATCAGCCCCAGCATTTT CASSMEGRRNQPQHF
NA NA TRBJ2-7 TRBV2 TGTGCCAGCCGTCAGGATTTATACGAGCAGTACTTC CASRQDLYEQYF
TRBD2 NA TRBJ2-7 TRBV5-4 TGTGCCAGCAGCTTGGGGCTAGCGGGAGACGAGCAGTACTTC CASSLGLAGDEQYF
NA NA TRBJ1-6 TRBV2 TGTGCCAGCAGTGCTGCCGACATCAAAAATTCACCCCTCCACTTT CASSAADIKNSPLHF
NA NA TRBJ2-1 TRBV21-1 TGTGCCAGCAGCAAAGTCGAGCAGGGGTGTTATGTGAATGAGCAGTTCTTC CASSKVEQGCYVNEQFF
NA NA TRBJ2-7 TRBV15 TGTGCCACCAGCAGAGATCCCGGACAGTACGAGCAGTACTTC CATSRDPGQYEQYF
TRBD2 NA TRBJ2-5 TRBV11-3 TGTGCCAGCAGCTCGCTTAGCGGGTGGGGAGAGACCCAGTACTTC CASSSLSGWGETQYF
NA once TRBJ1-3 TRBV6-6 TGTGCCAGCAGTTCTAGCTCTGGAAACACCATATATTTT CASSSSSGNTIYF
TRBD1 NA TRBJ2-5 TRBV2 TGTGCCAGCACCCTTGACAGGGAGCAAGAGACCCAGTACTTC CASTLDREQETQYF
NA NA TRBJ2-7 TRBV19 TGTGCCAGTAGTATGAGTCTTGGGTCGGGGTACGAGCAGTACTTC CASSMSLGSGYEQYF
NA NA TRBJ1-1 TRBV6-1 TGTGCCAGCAGTGAAGCGGCACAGGGTAAAGCTTTCTTT CASSEAAQGKAFF
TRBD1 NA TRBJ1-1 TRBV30 TGTGCCCGGTCCCACAGGGGAAACACTGAAGCTTTCTTT CARSHRGNTEAFF
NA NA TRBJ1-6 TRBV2 TGTGCCAGCAGTGAAATTAAGGGGAATTCACCCCTCCACTTT CASSEIKGNSPLHF
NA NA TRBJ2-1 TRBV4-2 TGTGCCAGCAGCCGTCCGGACAGTTACAATGAGCAGTTCTTC CASSRPDSYNEQFF
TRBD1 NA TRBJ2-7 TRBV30 TGTGCCTGGGTCCGGGACAGGGGGCTGGAGCAGTACTTC CAWVRDRGLEQYF
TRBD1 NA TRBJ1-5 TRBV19 TGTGCCAGTACCTCGGGACAGGGCTTACAGCCCCAGCATTTT CASTSGQGLQPQHF
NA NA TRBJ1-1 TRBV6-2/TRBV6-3 TGTGCCAGCAGTTACTCTTTACCGCGAGGCACTGAAGCTTTCTTT CASSYSLPRGTEAFF
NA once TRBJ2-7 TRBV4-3 TGCGCCAGCAGCCAAGATGGAGGGACCCACTACGAGCAGTACTTC CASSQDGGTHYEQYF
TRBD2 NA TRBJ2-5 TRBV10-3 TGTGCCATCAGCCCAGGACTAGCGGGAGGTTACGTGAGGGAGACCCAGTACTTC CAISPGLAGGYVRETQYF